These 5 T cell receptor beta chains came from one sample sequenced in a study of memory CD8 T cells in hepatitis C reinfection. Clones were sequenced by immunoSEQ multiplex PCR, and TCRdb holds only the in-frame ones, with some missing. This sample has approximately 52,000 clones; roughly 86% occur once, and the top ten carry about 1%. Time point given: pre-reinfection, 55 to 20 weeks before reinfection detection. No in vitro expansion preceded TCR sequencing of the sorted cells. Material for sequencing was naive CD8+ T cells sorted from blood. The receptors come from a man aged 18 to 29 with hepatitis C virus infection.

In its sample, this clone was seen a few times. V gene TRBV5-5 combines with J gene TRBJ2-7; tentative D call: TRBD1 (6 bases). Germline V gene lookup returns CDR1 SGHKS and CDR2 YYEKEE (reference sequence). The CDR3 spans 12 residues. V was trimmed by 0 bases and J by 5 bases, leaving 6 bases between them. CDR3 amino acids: CASSLEGDEQYF. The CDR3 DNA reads TGTGCCAGCAGCTTGGAGGGGGACGAGCAGTACTTC. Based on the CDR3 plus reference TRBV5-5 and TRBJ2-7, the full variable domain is DAGVTQSPTHLIKTRGQQVTLRCSPISGHKSVSWYQQVLGQGPQFIFQYYEKEERGRGNFPDRFSARQFPNYSSELNVNALLLGDSALYLCASSLEGDEQYFGPGTRLTVT.

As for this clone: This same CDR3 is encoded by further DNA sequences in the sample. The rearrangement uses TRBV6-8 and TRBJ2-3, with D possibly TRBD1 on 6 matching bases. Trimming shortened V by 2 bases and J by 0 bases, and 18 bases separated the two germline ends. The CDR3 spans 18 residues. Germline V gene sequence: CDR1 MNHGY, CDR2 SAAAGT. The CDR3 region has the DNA TGTGCCAGCAGTTACGGGGCGGACAGAGGGGCTAGCACAGATACGCAGTATTTT. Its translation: CASSYGADRGASTDTQYF.

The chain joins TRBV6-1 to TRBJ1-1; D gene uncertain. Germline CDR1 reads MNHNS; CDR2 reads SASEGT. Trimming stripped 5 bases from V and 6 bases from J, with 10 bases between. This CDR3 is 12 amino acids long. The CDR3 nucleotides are TGTGCCAGCAGTCCCGAGGGCTCTGAAGCTTTCTTT. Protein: CASSPEGSEAFF.

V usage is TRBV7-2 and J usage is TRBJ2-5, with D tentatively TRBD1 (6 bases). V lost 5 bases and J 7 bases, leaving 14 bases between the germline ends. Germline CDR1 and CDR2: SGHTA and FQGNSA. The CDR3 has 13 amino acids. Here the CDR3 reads CASSPDLGGTQYF. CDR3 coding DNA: TGTGCCAGCAGCCCTGATTTAGGGGGGACCCAGTACTTC.

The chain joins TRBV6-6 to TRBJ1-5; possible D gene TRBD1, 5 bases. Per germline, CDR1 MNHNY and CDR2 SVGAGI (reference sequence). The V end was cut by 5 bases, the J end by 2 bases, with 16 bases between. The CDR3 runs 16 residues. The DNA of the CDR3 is TGTGCCAGCAGTCCCCTAGGGGAATTGGGCAATCAGCCCCAGCATTTT. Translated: CASSPLGELGNQPQHF.